This TCR beta chain was documented in a study of CD8 T cells in ankylosing spondylitis. The CDR3 sequence is 14 residues long. CDR1 and CDR2 (germline): MDHEN, SYDVKM. Trimming pared 8 bases from V and 4 bases from J, leaving 18 bases between. Turning to this clonotype: The antigen is not known.

Study conclusions and caveats: Disease-associated clones were reportedly significantly overrepresented in matched ankylosing spondylitis synovial fluid. Made up of about eight highly homologous variants, a TCR beta motif appeared characteristic of ankylosing spondylitis blood.

Libraries of TCR beta came from quantitative 5'-RACE with molecular barcodes. TCRdb re-analysed the 5' RACE reads in MiXCR, keeping a single row per CDR3 protein. The sample lists around 440,000 distinct CDR3 sequences, over 15% occurring once. The TCR comes from a male donor with ankylosing spondylitis. The chain employs TRBV28 and TRBJ2-7, with D perhaps given as TRBD1 or TRBD2 (6 bases each). Sequenced input: blood, either unsorted or a sorted T cell fraction (not recorded which). The CDR3 DNA reads TGTGCCAGCGCCTGGGGGGCCGGGGTTTACGAGCAGTACTTC. Translation: CASAWGAGVYEQYF.